The source of this T cell receptor (beta chain) is a study of PD-1 blockade in classical Hodgkin lymphoma. Study results and caveats: Reasons behind the repertoire differences stay unclear, perhaps disease activity or earlier therapy. Diversity in CD4+ TCRs, unlike that measured in CD8+ TCRs, had risen significantly by C4D1.

After autologous stem cell transplantation all patients relapsed, and prior brentuximab vedotin exposure differed between cohorts. Patients had relapsed/refractory classical Hodgkin lymphoma with complete response, partial response or progressive disease as best response. The V gene end was trimmed by 6 bases and the J gene end by 1 base; junction bases not matched to a gene: 9. The germline V gene has CDR1 LNHDA and CDR2 SQIVND (reference sequence). The CDR3 contains 16 residues. Profiled with immunoSEQ multiplex PCR; TCRdb holds only in-frame clones, not every one. This table has around 91,000 clones, 89% appearing once. Remarks on this clone: Its antigen remains unidentified.

Material: peripheral blood mononuclear cells (PBMCs), obtained at baseline. This chain connects TRBV19 to TRBJ1-1; 9 nucleotides line up with TRBD1. This clonotype was sampled from a human donor with classical Hodgkin lymphoma. This chain's CDR3 is CASSMDRGVSNTEAFF. The CDR3 nucleotides are TGTGCCAGTAGCATGGACAGGGGAGTGTCGAACACTGAAGCTTTCTTT.